One and the same sample provided the 12 T cell receptor beta chains below, sequenced in a study of cytomegalovirus exposure and HLA in healthy donors. Primers for the PCR totalled 60 Vbeta and 13 Jbeta. The protocol was immunoSEQ multiplex PCR, while the TCRdb copy is restricted to in-frame clones and leaves out a portion. The sample contains about 150,000 clones, under 85% of which appear only once. Sequenced input: PBMCs. Every receptor here comes from a man aged 18 to 30 in good health and CMV-seronegative.

This chain connects TRBV27 to TRBJ1-2; perhaps TRBD1 as D (5 bases). CDR3 length: 15 residues. V gave up 4 bases and J gave up 0 bases, with 12 bases separating them. CDR1 is MNHEY and CDR2 is SMNVEV in the germline V gene (reference sequence). The CDR3 coding sequence is TGTGCCAGCAGTTATGACAGAGGAGCTAACTATGGCTACACCTTC. Translation: CASSYDRGANYGYTF.

This clone was counted a few times. The chain links TRBV19 to TRBJ1-5; 10 bases map to TRBD1. J was trimmed by 6 bases and V by 7 bases; bases with no gene match: 6. The CDR3 is 14 residues long. Germline CDR1 LNHDA, CDR2 SQIVND (reference sequence). The CDR3 protein is CASTTTGGSQPQHF. DNA of the CDR3: TGTGCCAGTACGACGACAGGGGGCAGTCAGCCCCAGCATTTT.

The CDR3 loop reads CASSQSQGETQYF. The CDR3, as DNA: TGTGCCAGCAGCCAAAGTCAGGGGGAGACCCAGTACTTC. The genes are TRBV4-2 and TRBJ2-5; D possibly corresponds to TRBD1 (6 bases). This CDR3 contains 13 residues. CDR1 is LGHNA, CDR2 YNFKEQ, per germline. V dropped 2 bases and J dropped 5 bases, with 9 bases sitting between them.

The count of this clone is one. The chain couples TRBV6-1 to TRBJ1-5; 7 bases agree with TRBD1. With 0 bases clipped from V and 6 bases from J, the junction kept 8 bases outside the gene matches. CDR3 length: 16 amino acids. The germline V gene encodes CDR1 MNHNS and CDR2 SASEGT. CDR3 coding DNA: TGTGCCAGCAGTGAAGCTAGGGGGCGGATCAGTCAGCCCCAGCATTTT. Its translation is CASSEARGRISQPQHF.

Concerning this clone: Relative to the germline gene, one junction end is altered; a read error may explain this. This rearrangement joins TRBV7-9 to TRBJ1-1, with 7 bases that match TRBD1. The CDR3 consists of 14 residues. Germline CDR1 SEHNR, CDR2 FQNEAQ (reference sequence). DNA for the CDR3: TGTTCCAGCAGCTTACTGGGGACAGAAACTGAAGCTTTCTTT. It is translated as CSSSLLGTETEAFF.

On this clone: The sample holds other DNA sequences that translate to the same CDR3. The chain joins TRBV27 to TRBJ2-7; TRBD2 agrees at 12 bases. Trimming took 5 bases from V and 3 from J; bases not matched to a gene: 5. This CDR3 has 15 amino acids. Per germline, CDR1 MNHEY and CDR2 SMNVEV (reference sequence). The chain's CDR3 is CASSLRLAGVYEQYF. The CDR3 DNA sequence: TGTGCCAGCAGTCTGAGACTAGCGGGAGTCTACGAGCAGTACTTC.

The genes are TRBV14 and TRBJ2-5; 9 nucleotides line up with TRBD2. This CDR3 comprises 14 residues. J gave up 5 bases and V 6 bases, and 7 bases lay outside the gene matches. Germline CDR1 SGHDN, CDR2 FVKESK. CDR3 nucleotides: TGTGCCAGCAGATCAAGCGGGAGGAGGGAGACCCAGTACTTC. It translates to CASRSSGRRETQYF.

This clone has just one count. V gene TRBV11-2 combines with J gene TRBJ2-7, with D perhaps matching TRBD2 (5 bases). The CDR3 length is 13 residues. Deletions cut 0 bases from V and 6 bases from J, with 9 bases between. Germline V CDR1 and CDR2: SGHAT, FQNNGV. The DNA for the CDR3 is TGTGCCAGCAGCTTAGACACGACTATCGAGCAGTACTTC. Its translation is CASSLDTTIEQYF.

J is TRBJ2-7 and V is TRBV5-1; TRBD1 aligns across 11 bases. In germline, CDR1 is SGHRS, CDR2 YFSETQ. CDR3 length: 13 residues. Unmatched junction bases numbered 2, after V lost 3 bases and J lost 6 bases. The CDR3 nucleotides read TGCGCCAGCAGCTACGGACAGGGGGCCGAGCAGTACTTC. Residues: CASSYGQGAEQYF.

The chain employs TRBV5-1 and TRBJ2-7, with D possibly matching TRBD1 (6 bases). The V gene's germline CDR1 is SGHRS and CDR2 YFSETQ. CDR3 length equals 14 residues. V was shortened by 0 bases and J by 6 bases, with 13 bases between the two germline ends. In DNA form, the CDR3 reads TGCGCCAGCAGCTTGGCCACAGGGTCTGGCGAGCAGTACTTC. Translated, it gives CASSLATGSGEQYF.

This chain joins TRBV6-4 and TRBJ2-1, with 8 nucleotides matching TRBD2. The V and J ends lost 2 bases and 5 bases, in that order; junction bases with no gene match: 8. The CDR3 is 16 residues long. Looked up from germline, CDR1 is MRHNA and CDR2 is SNTAGT. CDR3 sequence reads: CASSDRKRESNNEQFF. CDR3 in DNA: TGTGCCAGCAGTGACCGTAAGCGGGAGAGTAACAATGAGCAGTTCTTC.

The genes are TRBV7-9 and TRBJ1-1, with D possibly matching TRBD1 (6 bases). V lost 5 bases and J lost 8, with 15 bases in between. The CDR3 loop spans 13 amino acids. The V gene's germline CDR1 is SEHNR and CDR2 FQNEAQ (reference sequence). CDR3 residues: CASSPGQQREAFF. The CDR3 DNA follows: TGTGCCAGCAGCCCTGGACAGCAAAGAGAAGCTTTCTTT.